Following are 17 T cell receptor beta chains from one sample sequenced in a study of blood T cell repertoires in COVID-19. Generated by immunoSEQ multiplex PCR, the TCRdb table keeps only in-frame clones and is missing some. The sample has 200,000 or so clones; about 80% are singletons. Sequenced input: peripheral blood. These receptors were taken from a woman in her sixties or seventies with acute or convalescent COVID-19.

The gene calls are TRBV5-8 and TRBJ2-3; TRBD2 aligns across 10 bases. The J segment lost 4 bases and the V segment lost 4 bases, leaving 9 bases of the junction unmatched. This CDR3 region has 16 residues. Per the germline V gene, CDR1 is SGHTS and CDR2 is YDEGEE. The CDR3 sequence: CASSLRLAGFADTQYF. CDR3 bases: TGTGCCAGCAGCCTAAGACTAGCGGGCTTCGCAGATACGCAGTATTTT.

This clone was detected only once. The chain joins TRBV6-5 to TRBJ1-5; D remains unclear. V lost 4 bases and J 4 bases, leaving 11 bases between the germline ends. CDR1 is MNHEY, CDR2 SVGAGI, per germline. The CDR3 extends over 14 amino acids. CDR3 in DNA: TGTGCCAGCAGTTCCCGCGACAAAAATCAGCCCCAGCATTTT. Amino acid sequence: CASSSRDKNQPQHF.

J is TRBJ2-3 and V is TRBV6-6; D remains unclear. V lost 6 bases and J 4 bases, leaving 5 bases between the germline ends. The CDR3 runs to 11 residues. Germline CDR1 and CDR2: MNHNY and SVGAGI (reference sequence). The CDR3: CASSSADTQYF. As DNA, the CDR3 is TGTGCCAGCAGCTCGGCAGATACGCAGTATTTT.

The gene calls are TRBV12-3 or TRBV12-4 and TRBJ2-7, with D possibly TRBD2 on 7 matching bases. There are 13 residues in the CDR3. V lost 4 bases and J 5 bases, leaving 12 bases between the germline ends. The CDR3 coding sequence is TGTGCCAGCAGTTCGCGGGGGCCCGACGAGCAGTACTTC. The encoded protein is CASSSRGPDEQYF.

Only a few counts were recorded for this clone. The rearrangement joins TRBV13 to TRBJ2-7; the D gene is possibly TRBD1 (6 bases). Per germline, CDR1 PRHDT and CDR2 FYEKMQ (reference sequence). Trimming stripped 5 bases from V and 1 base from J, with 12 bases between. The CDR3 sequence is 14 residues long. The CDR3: CASSRSTGSYEQYF. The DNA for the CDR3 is TGTGCCAGCAGCCGATCAACAGGGTCCTACGAGCAGTACTTC.

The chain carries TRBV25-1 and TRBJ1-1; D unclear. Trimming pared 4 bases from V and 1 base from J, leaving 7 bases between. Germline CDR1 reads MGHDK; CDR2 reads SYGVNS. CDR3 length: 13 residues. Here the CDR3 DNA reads TGTGCCAGCAGTGGGCGGCGGAACACTGAAGCTTTCTTT. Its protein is CASSGRRNTEAFF.

CDR3 sequence: CATSREWDREPFF. CDR3 DNA: TGTGCCACCAGCAGAGAGTGGGACAGGGAACCTTTCTTT. The chain has TRBV15 and TRBJ1-1, with 9 bases identical to TRBD1. From germline, CDR1 is LNHNV and CDR2 YYDKDF (reference sequence). This CDR3 comprises 13 residues. The trim removed 0 bases at V and 12 bases at J, leaving 5 bases unmatched. Variable domain in full (rest from reference TRBV15 and TRBJ1-1): DAMVIQNPRYQVTQFGKPVTLSCSQTLNHNVMYWYQQKSSQAPKLLFHYYDKDFNNEADTPDNFQSRRPNTSFCFLDIRSPGLGDTAMYLCATSREWDREPFFGQGTRLTVV.

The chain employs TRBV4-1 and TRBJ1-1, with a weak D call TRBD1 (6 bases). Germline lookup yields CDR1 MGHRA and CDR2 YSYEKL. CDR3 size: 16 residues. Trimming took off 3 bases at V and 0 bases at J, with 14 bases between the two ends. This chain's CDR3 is CASSHSGTTMNTEAFF. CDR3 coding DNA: TGCGCCAGCAGCCACTCCGGGACAACTATGAACACTGAAGCTTTCTTT.

The DNA for the CDR3 is TGTGCCAGCAGCTTGGAATTTGCGGGGCGCATGAACACTGAAGCTTTCTTT. It yields the protein CASSLEFAGRMNTEAFF. The chain links TRBV5-5 to TRBJ1-1; TRBD1 is a possible D gene (5 bases). There are 17 residues in the CDR3. Germline CDR1 reads SGHKS; CDR2 reads YYEKEE (reference sequence). V lost 0 bases and J 0 bases, leaving 15 bases between the germline ends.

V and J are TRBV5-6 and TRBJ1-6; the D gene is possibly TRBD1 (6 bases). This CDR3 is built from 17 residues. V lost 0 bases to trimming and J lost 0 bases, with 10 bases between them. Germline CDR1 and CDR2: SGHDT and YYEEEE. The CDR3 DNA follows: TGTGCCAGCAGCTTGGGGACAGAAAGCTCCTATAATTCACCCCTCCACTTT. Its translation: CASSLGTESSYNSPLHF.

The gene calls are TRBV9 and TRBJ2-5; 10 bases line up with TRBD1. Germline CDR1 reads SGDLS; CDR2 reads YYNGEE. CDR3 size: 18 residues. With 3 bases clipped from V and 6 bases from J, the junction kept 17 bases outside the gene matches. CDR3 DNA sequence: TGTGCCAGCAGCGCCGGGACAGGGGCCCCCAGGCTTGGACAGACCCAGTACTTC. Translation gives CASSAGTGAPRLGQTQYF.

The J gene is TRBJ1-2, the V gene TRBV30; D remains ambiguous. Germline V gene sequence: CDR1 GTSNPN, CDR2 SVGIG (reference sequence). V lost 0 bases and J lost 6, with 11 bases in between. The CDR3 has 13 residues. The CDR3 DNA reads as TGTGCCTGGAGTGTACAGTCAGTTCATGGCTACACCTTC. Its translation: CAWSVQSVHGYTF.

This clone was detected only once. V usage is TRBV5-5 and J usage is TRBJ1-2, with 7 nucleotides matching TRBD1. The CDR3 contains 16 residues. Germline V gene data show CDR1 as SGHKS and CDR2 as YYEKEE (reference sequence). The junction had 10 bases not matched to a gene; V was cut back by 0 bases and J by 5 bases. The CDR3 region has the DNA TGTGCCAGCAGCTTGGCGCCAGGGGGAAAAAAATATGGCTACACCTTC. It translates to CASSLAPGGKKYGYTF.

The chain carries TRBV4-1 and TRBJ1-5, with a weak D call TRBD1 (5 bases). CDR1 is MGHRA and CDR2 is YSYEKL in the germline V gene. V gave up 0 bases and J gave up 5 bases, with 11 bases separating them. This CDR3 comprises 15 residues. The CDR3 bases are TGCGCCAGCAGCCAAGAACTGGGGCGAGATCAGCCCCAGCATTTT. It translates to CASSQELGRDQPQHF.

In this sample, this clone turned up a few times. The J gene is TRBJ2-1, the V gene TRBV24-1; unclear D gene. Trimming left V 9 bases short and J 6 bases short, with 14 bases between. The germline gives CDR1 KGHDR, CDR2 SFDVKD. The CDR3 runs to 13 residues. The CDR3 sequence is CATGSPTLNEQFF. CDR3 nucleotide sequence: TGTGCCACCGGGTCTCCGACTCTCAATGAGCAGTTCTTC.

The CDR3 DNA is TGTGCCAGCAGCTTAGGGGCTAGCGGGGATCAGCAGTTCTTC. Translation: CASSLGASGDQQFF. J is TRBJ2-1 and V is TRBV11-1, with TRBD2 matching 9 bases. Germline lookup yields CDR1 SGHAT and CDR2 FQDESV (reference sequence). J gave up 11 bases and V 1 base, and 6 bases lay outside the gene matches. The CDR3 is 14 residues long.

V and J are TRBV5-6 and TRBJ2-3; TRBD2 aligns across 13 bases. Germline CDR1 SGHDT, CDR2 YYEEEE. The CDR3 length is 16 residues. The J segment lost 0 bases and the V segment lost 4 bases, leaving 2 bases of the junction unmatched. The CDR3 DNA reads TGTGCCAGCAGCCCGGGACTAGCGGGGAGCACAGATACGCAGTATTTT. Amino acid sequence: CASSPGLAGSTDTQYF.